The 4 T cell receptor beta chains in this list originate from one sample, sequenced in a study of Ad26.COV2.S vaccination and SARS-CoV-2 variants. The treatment here: approximately 18 received Ad26.COV2.S at low or high dose, single or two shots; roughly five received placebo; per-sample allocation not given. Sampling occurred on day 63 after the first vaccine or placebo injection. Method: immunoSEQ multiplex PCR; TCRdb's copy keeps in-frame clones and lacks some. The sample has some 420,000 clones, around 89% seen once. The specimen was peripheral blood, collected in a trial of Ad26.COV2.S vaccine versus placebo. Receptor source: a person between 18 and 60 years old who received the Ad26.COV2.S COVID-19 vaccine or a placebo.

The chain employs TRBV29-1 and TRBJ2-4; 10 bases are a match to TRBD1. Losses at the gene ends were 1 base for V and 6 bases for J; bases not matched to a gene: 6. Germline CDR1 and CDR2: SQVTM and ANQGSEA. The CDR3 spans 15 residues. In nucleotides, the CDR3 is TGCAGCGTTGAAGTGGGACAGGGGATTGGAAACATTCAGTACTTC. Its translation: CSVEVGQGIGNIQYF.

The chain is built from TRBV6-7 and TRBJ1-2; a weak D match, TRBD1 (6 bases). TRBV6-7 is treated as an ORF (open reading frame) with a function not yet certain. The CDR3 is 11 residues long. V dropped 10 bases and J dropped 8 bases, with 14 bases sitting between them. CDR3 nucleotide sequence: TGTGCCAACCTAGAGGGGGGCGGCTACACCTTC. This translates into CANLEGGGYTF.

CDR3 sequence reads: CASSLNLNSYNSPLHF. CDR3 sequence (DNA): TGTGCCAGCAGTTTAAATCTGAACTCCTATAATTCACCCCTCCACTTT. The V call is TRBV27, the J call TRBJ1-6; no clear D. The V gene's germline CDR1 is MNHEY and CDR2 SMNVEV (reference sequence). This CDR3 is 16 amino acids long. Trimming pared 2 bases from V and 0 bases from J, leaving 8 bases between.

The chain recombines TRBV10-3 with TRBJ1-2; weak D call: TRBD1 (5 bases). Trimming removed 7 bases at V and 2 bases at J, with 20 bases between. Germline V gene sequence: CDR1 ENHRY, CDR2 SYGVKD. The length of the CDR3 is 16 residues. CDR3 residues: CAITPATDRTNYGYTF. CDR3 in DNA: TGTGCCATCACACCCGCTACAGACAGAACCAACTATGGCTACACCTTC.